Listed here are 20 T cell receptor beta chains from one sample, sequenced in a study of blood T cells in healthy people across ages. A second PCR, run for roughly 6 to 11 cycles, used a sample-barcoded 5' primer plus a J-beta primer mix. TCRdb processed the 5' RACE reads anew with MiXCR; each CDR3 protein has one entry. The repertoire has over 1,200,000 distinct CDR3 sequences, approximately 59% of them found once; the top ten carry over 5.5%. Material: blood. The receptors were sampled from a man younger than 35 in good health.

This clonotype has more than one count but fewer than ten. The chain recombines TRBV27 with TRBJ2-1; the D gene is possibly TRBD2 (5 bases). With 3 bases removed from V and 5 bases from J, the gap between germline ends came to 11 bases. CDR1 MNHEY and CDR2 SMNVEV come from the germline V gene (reference sequence). This CDR3 is 14 amino acids long. Written as DNA, the CDR3 is TGTGCCAGCAGTTTCCAGCGGTCGAACAATGAGCAGTTCTTC. Protein: CASSFQRSNNEQFF.

V and J are TRBV11-2 and TRBJ2-5; the D is unclear. There are 15 residues in the CDR3. Per germline, CDR1 SGHAT and CDR2 FQNNGV. V lost 5 bases and J lost 5, with 18 bases in between. In DNA form, the CDR3 reads TGTGCCAGCAGCGCCAGTGGTGCGTGGGCCGAGACCCAGTACTTC. Its protein product is CASSASGAWAETQYF.

The chain carries TRBV6-2 or TRBV6-3 and TRBJ1-2; TRBD1 matches at 8 bases. The CDR3 consists of 11 residues. V lost 6 bases and J lost 13; bases outside the gene matches: 7. The germline CDR1 and CDR2 sequences are MNHEY and SVGEGT. The CDR3 protein is CASSQTGASTF. The CDR3 DNA reads TGTGCCAGCAGCCAGACAGGGGCTTCCACCTTC.

The CDR3 region has the DNA TGTGCCAGCAGTTTTCCTGGTGGGTTAGGCAAAAACATTCAGTTCTTC. Amino acid sequence: CASSFPGGLGKNIQFF. The gene calls are TRBV12-3 or TRBV12-4 and TRBJ2-4; D uncertain. The end of the DNA aligns better with TRBJ2-1, so the J call may be wrong. CDR3 length: 16 amino acids.

Concerning this clonotype itself: Germline is not matched at one junction end, which may reflect a read error. V usage is TRBV20-1 and J usage is TRBJ2-7; TRBD1 or TRBD2 may be the D gene (6 bases each). The germline V gene encodes CDR1 DFQATT and CDR2 SNEGSKA (reference sequence). The CDR3 is made up of 14 amino acids. The CDR3 sequence: CSARGTGTKYEQYF. The CDR3 DNA reads TGCAGTGCGAGAGGGACTGGGACAAAGTACGAGCAGTACTTC.

J is TRBJ1-1 and V is TRBV12-3 or TRBV12-4; 7 positions match TRBD1. V was clipped by 5 bases and J by 1 base; unmatched bases: 7. CDR3 size: 15 residues. The CDR3 sequence is CASSHNRQGNTEAFF. CDR3 in DNA: TGTGCCAGCAGTCATAACCGACAGGGGAACACTGAAGCTTTCTTT.

The sample holds a few counts of this clonotype. This chain connects TRBV6-5 to TRBJ2-4; D perhaps matches TRBD1 (6 bases). Germline V gives CDR1 MNHEY, CDR2 SVGAGI. CDR3 size: 13 residues. V shed 2 bases and J shed 13 bases, with 15 bases lying between them. CDR3 nucleotide sequence: TGTGCCAGCAGTTACGCCCCTACAGGGCAACAGTACTTC. Translation gives CASSYAPTGQQYF.

This chain uses TRBV5-1 with TRBJ2-2; D is possibly TRBD2 (6 bases). This CDR3 is built from 16 residues. Germline lookup yields CDR1 SGHRS and CDR2 YFSETQ. The germline V and J ends were trimmed by 4 bases and 7 bases, with 20 bases remaining between them. The DNA for the CDR3 is TGCGCCAGCAGCCTGGTGGAGGGGTCCCTATACGGGGAGCTGTTTTTT. As protein: CASSLVEGSLYGELFF. The full variable domain, in which reference TRBV5-1 and TRBJ2-2 provide the parts outside the CDR3, is KAGVTQTPRYLIKTRGQQVTLSCSPISGHRSVSWYQQTPGQGLQFLFEYFSETQRNKGNFPGRFSGRQFSNSRSEMNVSTLELGDSALYLCASSLVEGSLYGELFFGEGSRLTVL.

The chain carries TRBV4-2 and TRBJ2-3, with 8 bases fitting TRBD1. V gave up 0 bases and J gave up 0 bases; unmatched junction bases: 5. The CDR3 runs 17 residues. CDR1 is LGHNA and CDR2 is YNFKEQ in the germline V gene. The DNA for the CDR3 is TGTGCCAGCAGCCAAGAGCTCCGGGACAGGAGCACAGATACGCAGTATTTT. Its protein is CASSQELRDRSTDTQYF.

Turning to this clonotype: An end of the junction differs from the germline gene, which may be a read error. The rearrangement joins TRBV6-2 or TRBV6-3 to TRBJ1-2; D is undetermined. The V gene's germline CDR1 is MNHEY and CDR2 SVGEGT. This CDR3 comprises 12 residues. The CDR3, as DNA: TGCGCCAGCGGATCACCATTAGATGGCTACACCTTC. This translates into CASGSPLDGYTF.

The chain uses TRBV20-1 and TRBJ2-5; no firm D call. This CDR3 is 12 amino acids long. The ends were cut back, 0 bases at V and 5 bases at J, with 7 bases in the middle. CDR1 and CDR2 from the germline V gene are DFQATT and SNEGSKA (reference sequence). CDR3 amino acids: CSARDLAETQYF. The CDR3 DNA reads TGCAGTGCTAGAGATCTCGCGGAGACCCAGTACTTC.

This clonotype was seen more than once but under ten times. In DNA, the CDR3 is TGCGCCAGCAGCCAAGAACTAGGGGGATCCCAAGAGACCCAGTACTTC. Its protein product is CASSQELGGSQETQYF. The chain uses TRBV4-3 and TRBJ2-5; tentatively, D is TRBD1 (6 bases). Trimming shortened V by 0 bases and J by 1 base, and 12 bases separated the two germline ends. Per the germline V gene, CDR1 is LGHNA and CDR2 is YSLEER. The CDR3 is 16 residues long.

The chain recombines TRBV7-2 with TRBJ2-1, with 8 bases identical to TRBD2. After removal of 5 bases from V and 8 bases from J, the junction contained 11 bases not matched to a gene. The CDR3 length is 15 residues. Germline V gene sequence: CDR1 SGHTA, CDR2 FQGNSA. Here the CDR3 reads CASSEVTGGPYEQFF. Here the CDR3 DNA reads TGTGCCAGCAGCGAGGTTACGGGGGGGCCGTATGAGCAGTTCTTC.

The V gene is TRBV29-1, the J gene TRBJ2-7; 15 nucleotides match TRBD2. This CDR3 spans 16 amino acids. The V and J ends lost 6 bases and 1 base, in that order; junction bases with no gene match: 7. Germline CDR1 reads SQVTM; CDR2 reads ANQGSEA. CDR3 coding DNA: TGCAGCGTGGCCGGGACTAGCGGGGGGACGTCCTACGAGCAGTACTTC. Encoded protein: CSVAGTSGGTSYEQYF.

In its sample, this clonotype was seen a few times. This chain links TRBV29-1 with TRBJ1-1; D is uncertain. The CDR3 covers 12 residues. Trimming cost V 6 bases and J 10 bases, with 18 bases left between them. Per germline, CDR1 SQVTM and CDR2 ANQGSEA. In DNA form, the CDR3 reads TGCAGCGTCGCCGTCGTGGGAGGTCGAGCTTTCTTT. Translation gives CSVAVVGGRAFF.

This clonotype was seen more than once but under ten times. The chain combines TRBV28 with TRBJ2-7; 9 bases are a match to TRBD1. The CDR3 runs 14 residues. V shed 7 bases and J 7 bases; nucleotides not matched to a gene: 11. Per the germline V gene, CDR1 is MDHEN and CDR2 is SYDVKM. Here the CDR3 DNA reads TGTGCCAGCACCTCGGACAGGGGACCTACGGAGCAGTACTTC. Encoded protein: CASTSDRGPTEQYF. Supplemented by reference TRBV28 and TRBJ2-7, the full variable domain reads DVKVTQSSRYLVKRTGEKVFLECVQDMDHENMFWYRQDPGLGLRLIYFSYDVKMKEKGDIPEGYSVSREKKERFSLILESASTNQTSMYLCASTSDRGPTEQYFGPGTRLTVT.

This clonotype showed up just once. The chain couples TRBV3-1 to TRBJ2-6; D may be TRBD1 (6 bases). Trimming pared 0 bases from V and 0 bases from J, leaving 15 bases between. This CDR3 is built from 19 residues. Looked up from germline, CDR1 is LGHDT and CDR2 is YNNKEL (reference sequence). CDR3 loop: CASSQDPTGWGSGANVLTF. DNA for the CDR3: TGTGCCAGCAGCCAAGATCCCACAGGGTGGGGCTCTGGGGCCAACGTCCTGACTTTC. The variable domain in full, with the rest retrieved from reference TRBV3-1 and TRBJ2-6, is DTAVSQTPKYLVTQMGNDKSIKCEQNLGHDTMYWYKQDSKKFLKIMFSYNNKELIINETVPNRFSPKSPDKAHLNLHINSLELGDSAVYFCASSQDPTGWGSGANVLTFGAGSRLTVL.

This clonotype was picked up one time. The chain joins TRBV6-5 to TRBJ2-1; D is perhaps TRBD2 (5 bases). Germline-derived CDR1 and CDR2 are MNHEY and SVGAGI. The V and J ends lost 2 bases and 4 bases respectively, with 12 bases between them. This CDR3 has 15 amino acids. The CDR3 nucleotides read TGTGCCAGCAGTTACATAAGCGGAGGATACAATGAGCAGTTCTTC. Protein: CASSYISGGYNEQFF.

The chain employs TRBV25-1 and TRBJ1-2; unclear D gene. Trimming stripped 4 bases from V and 7 bases from J, with 16 bases between. Germline V gene lookup returns CDR1 MGHDK and CDR2 SYGVNS. The CDR3 runs to 14 residues. The CDR3 DNA reads TGTGCCAGCAGTGTAGGTTGGGGTCTTCTTGGCTACACCTTC. It specifies CASSVGWGLLGYTF.

The CDR3 DNA follows: TGCGCCAGCAGCCAAGATTTGCGGACAGGGTCCTCGGTAGAGACCCAGTACTTC. This translates into CASSQDLRTGSSVETQYF. This chain connects TRBV4-3 to TRBJ2-5; the match to TRBD1 covers 8 bases. The CDR3 spans 18 residues. V gave up 0 bases and J gave up 4 bases; unmatched junction bases: 13. Germline lookup yields CDR1 LGHNA and CDR2 YSLEER.